This section outlines one T cell receptor (beta chain) sequence together with its context. Multiplex touch-down PCR with TRB-A/B primers amplified rearranged V-D-J TRB sequences. Each CDR3 protein is one row after TCRdb ran MiXCR on the multiplex PCR reads. The table records approximately 2,300 distinct CDR3 sequences, over 60% of them present only once. The CDR3 is made up of 14 amino acids. The germline V gene encodes CDR1 LNHDA and CDR2 SQIVND (reference sequence). The junction had 9 bases not matched to a gene; V was cut back by 6 bases and J by 10 bases. These data belong to a study of T cell repertoires in aging, cancer and after chemotherapy. Overall study context: Pre- and post-chemotherapy samples were paired from glioblastoma patients treated with temozolomide-based therapy. The whole study produced a dataset of some 10 million TCR reads.

TCR beta rearrangements were amplified from peripheral blood genomic DNA. The clonotype was recovered from a human donor with a solid tumor. Sequenced input: blood. V usage is TRBV19 and J usage is TRBJ1-6; 7 nucleotides agree with TRBD1. CDR3: CASRNDRVSSPLHF. CDR3 nucleotide sequence: TGTGCCAGTAGAAATGACAGGGTGTCCTCACCCCTCCACTTT.